This TCR beta chain was observed in a study of shared clonotypes between healthy human individuals. Sequencing was at deep level. Assay used: immunoSEQ multiplex PCR; TCRdb lists only in-frame clones, some missing. The sample records approximately 2.1 million clones, more than 85% being singletons. The V end lost 8 bases, the J end lost 2 bases, and 22 bases lay between the germline ends. This CDR3 contains 17 residues. Germline lookup yields CDR1 MDHEN and CDR2 SYDVKM. This rearrangement joins TRBV28 to TRBJ2-1, with D possibly being TRBD1 (6 bases). Sequenced input: naive CD4+ T cells from PBMCs. Regarding subset: CD45RA+ positively selected. The TCR was taken from a man in his late teens or twenties in good health. Some clones in this sample may be carry-over from other donors' samples. In DNA, the CDR3 is TGTGCCAGCGTCAATGGGGGCCGTCGGACTGCCTACAATGAGCAGTTCTTC. This translates into CASVNGGRRTAYNEQFF.